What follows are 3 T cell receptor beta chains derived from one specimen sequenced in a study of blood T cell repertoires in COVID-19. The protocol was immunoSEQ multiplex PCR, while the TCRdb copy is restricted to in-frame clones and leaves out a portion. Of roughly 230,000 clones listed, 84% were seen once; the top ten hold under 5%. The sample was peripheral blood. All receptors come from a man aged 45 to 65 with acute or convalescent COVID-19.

This CDR3 reads CASSLISGGDTQYF. As DNA, the CDR3 is TGTGCCAGCAGCTTGATATCAGGCGGGGATACGCAGTATTTT. The chain joins TRBV7-3 to TRBJ2-3; TRBD2 is a possible D gene (5 bases). Trimming stripped 3 bases from V and 6 bases from J, with 13 bases between. The CDR3 has 14 residues. The germline V gene has CDR1 SGHTA and CDR2 FQGTGA.

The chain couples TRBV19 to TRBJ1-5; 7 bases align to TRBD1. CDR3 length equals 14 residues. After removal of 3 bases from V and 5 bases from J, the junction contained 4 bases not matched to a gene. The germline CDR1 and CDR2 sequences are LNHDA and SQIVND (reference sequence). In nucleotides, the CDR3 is TGTGCCAGTAGTATCAACAGGGGAGATCAGCCCCAGCATTTT. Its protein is CASSINRGDQPQHF.

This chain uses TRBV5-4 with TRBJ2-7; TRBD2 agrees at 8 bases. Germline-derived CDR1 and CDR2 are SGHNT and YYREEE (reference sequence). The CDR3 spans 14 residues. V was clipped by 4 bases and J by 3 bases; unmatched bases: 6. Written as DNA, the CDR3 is TGTGCCAGCAGCCTCGGGACTAGGGACTACGAGCAGTACTTC. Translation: CASSLGTRDYEQYF.